Listed below are T cell receptor beta chains from one sample, sequenced in a study of blood T cell repertoires in COVID-19. TCRdb's table, derived via immunoSEQ multiplex PCR, lists solely in-frame clones and lacks some. Altogether around 150,000 clones are present, about 86% being singletons, with the ten largest covering roughly 4.3%. Sequences were obtained from peripheral blood. The receptor set was obtained from a woman aged 40 to 49 with acute or convalescent COVID-19. The CDR3 runs from the conserved cysteine through the conserved F or W.

v_call cdr3_aa
TRBV7-3 CASSAGPGGNSPLHF
TRBV4-3 CASSQGLATNGGQFF
TRBV4-3 CASSHQTGGWTEAFF
TRBV9 CASSGGLAGVAYNEQFF
TRBV12-3/TRBV12-4 CASSPGPNYGYTF
TRBV18 CASSISGGNQPQHF
TRBV6-5 CASSYSTGDLDNEQFF
TRBV24-1 CATIGGAADTQYF
TRBV7-8 CASSHIWAGGPTDTQYF
TRBV5-6 CASSLALEAFF
TRBV6-1 CASSAPRGGGTDTQYF
TRBV30 CAWSVGLAADTQYF
TRBV7-9 CASSLFQVSGNTIYF
TRBV7-2 CASAGSGRPTYEQYF
TRBV4-1 CASSQEGNAYGYTF
TRBV7-9 CASSPLARNPYEQYF
TRBV27 CASSHQTGGNTGELFF
TRBV7-3 CASSLDTRSEAFF
TRBV5-1 CASSLQGHSTDTQYF
TRBV11-1 CASSSGTHPTQYF
TRBV7-2 CASSPPPQGRAEAFF
TRBV20-1 CSASHPQPRDEQYF
TRBV7-9 CASSPISGRFSYEQYF
TRBV18 CASSAAPNQPQHF
TRBV4-1 CASSQGQGWGRGNSPLHF